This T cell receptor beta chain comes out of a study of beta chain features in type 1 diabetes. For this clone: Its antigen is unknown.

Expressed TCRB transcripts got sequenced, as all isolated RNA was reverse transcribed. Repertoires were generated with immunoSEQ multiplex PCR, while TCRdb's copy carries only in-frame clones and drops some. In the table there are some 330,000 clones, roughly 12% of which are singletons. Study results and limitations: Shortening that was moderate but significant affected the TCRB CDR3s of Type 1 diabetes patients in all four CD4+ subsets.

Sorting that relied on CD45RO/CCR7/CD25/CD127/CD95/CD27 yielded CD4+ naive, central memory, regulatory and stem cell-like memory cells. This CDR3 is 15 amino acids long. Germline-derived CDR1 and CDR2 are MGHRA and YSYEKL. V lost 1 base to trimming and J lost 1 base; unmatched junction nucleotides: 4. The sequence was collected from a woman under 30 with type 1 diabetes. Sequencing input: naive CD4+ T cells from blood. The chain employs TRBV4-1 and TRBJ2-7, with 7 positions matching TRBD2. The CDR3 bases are TGCGCCAGCAGCCAAGCGGGGGGACCTTCCTACGAGCAGTACTTC. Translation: CASSQAGGPSYEQYF.